The 30 T cell receptor beta chains below were found in one sample sequenced in a study of siplizumab effects on memory and regulatory T cells. Method: immunoSEQ multiplex PCR; TCRdb's copy keeps in-frame clones and lacks some. This repertoire shows some 100,000 clones, roughly 94% found once; its top ten account for approximately 0.71%. The sample taken for sequencing was Tregs sorted from blood. The receptors here all came from a human donor in good health.

The chain joins TRBV11-2 to TRBJ1-1, with unresolved D. Trimming stripped 6 bases from V and 4 bases from J, with 12 bases between. This CDR3 comprises 13 residues. Germline V lookup: CDR1 SGHAT, CDR2 FQNNGV. The CDR3 protein is CASSPLMGTEAFF. CDR3 sequence (DNA): TGTGCCAGCAGTCCCTTAATGGGCACTGAAGCTTTCTTT.

With respect to this clone: Other DNA sequences of this sample code for an identical CDR3. The chain links TRBV2 to TRBJ2-7; D not certain. The CDR3 is 19 amino acids. Per the germline V gene, CDR1 is SNHLY and CDR2 is FYNNEI. V was cut by 0 bases and J by 0 bases, with 21 bases left in between. The CDR3 DNA sequence: TGTGCCAGCAGTGAAGCGCTTCGAGTTGCGCTGCAGGTCTCCTACGAGCAGTACTTC. It encodes CASSEALRVALQVSYEQYF.

The V and J genes are TRBV7-2 and TRBJ1-2, with D uncertain. Deletions cut 1 base from V and 4 bases from J, with 10 bases between. CDR1 and CDR2 from the germline V gene are SGHTA and FQGNSA. The CDR3 contains 14 residues. This CDR3 reads CASSLVSGSYGYTF. CDR3 in DNA: TGTGCCAGCAGCTTAGTTTCGGGCTCCTATGGCTACACCTTC.

The rearrangement links TRBV6-5 to TRBJ1-2; D call uncertain. The V and J ends lost 2 bases and 2 bases respectively, with 3 bases between them. This CDR3 comprises 12 residues. In germline, CDR1 is MNHEY, CDR2 SVGAGI. For the CDR3, the DNA is TGTGCCAGCAGTTACAGGAACTATGGCTACACCTTC. As protein: CASSYRNYGYTF.

V usage is TRBV11-2 and J usage is TRBJ1-1; D uncertain. This CDR3 is 13 amino acids long. V was pared by 2 bases and J by 0 bases, with 4 bases between. CDR1 and CDR2 from the germline V gene are SGHAT and FQNNGV. CDR3 loop: CASSLTVNTEAFF. The CDR3 region has the DNA TGTGCCAGCAGCTTAACAGTGAACACTGAAGCTTTCTTT.

The chain has TRBV10-3 and TRBJ2-3, with D perhaps TRBD2 (5 bases). With 4 bases removed from V and 4 bases from J, the gap between germline ends came to 12 bases. The CDR3 runs 14 residues. Germline lookup yields CDR1 ENHRY and CDR2 SYGVKD. CDR3 residues: CAISVAGMADTQYF. Written as DNA, the CDR3 is TGTGCCATCAGTGTTGCGGGTATGGCAGATACGCAGTATTTT.

V and J are TRBV4-1 and TRBJ2-7; no firm D call. Germline CDR1 reads MGHRA; CDR2 reads YSYEKL. The V and J ends lost 5 bases and 10 bases respectively, with 27 bases between them. The CDR3 loop spans 16 amino acids. This CDR3 reads CASSADSRWQKYFQYF. CDR3 in DNA: TGCGCCAGCAGCGCAGATTCTAGATGGCAGAAATATTTTCAGTACTTC.

V gene TRBV6-6 combines with J gene TRBJ1-2, with TRBD1 as a possible D gene (5 bases). V shed 5 bases and J shed 7 bases, with 23 bases lying between them. The germline CDR1 and CDR2 sequences are MNHNY and SVGAGI (reference sequence). This CDR3 is 16 amino acids long. CDR3 coding DNA: TGTGCCAGCAGTAGGGACCTCCTCCGTGGGCAGGGTGGCTACACCTTC. Protein product: CASSRDLLRGQGGYTF.

The chain uses TRBV20-1 and TRBJ2-7; D gene ambiguous. The V and J ends lost 2 bases and 1 base respectively, with 3 bases between them. CDR3 size: 11 residues. CDR1 is DFQATT, CDR2 SNEGSKA, per germline (reference sequence). This CDR3 is CSARLSYEQYF. DNA for the CDR3: TGCAGTGCTAGATTGTCCTACGAGCAGTACTTC.

The genes are TRBV6-6 and TRBJ1-1; no definite D call. Germline V lookup: CDR1 MNHNY, CDR2 SVGAGI (reference sequence). The CDR3 covers 13 residues. Trimming removed 8 bases at V and 4 bases at J, with 14 bases between. The CDR3: CASRSGMGTEAFF. CDR3 DNA: TGTGCCAGCCGGTCAGGCATGGGCACTGAAGCTTTCTTT.

The J gene is TRBJ1-1, the V gene TRBV5-4; possibly TRBD1 for D (5 bases). Trimming took off 5 bases at V and 6 bases at J, with 20 bases between the two ends. The length of the CDR3 is 15 residues. From germline, CDR1 is SGHNT and CDR2 YYREEE (reference sequence). For the CDR3, the DNA is TGTGCCAGCAGGGGGTATGCAATCGTGGGGGCTGAAGCTTTCTTT. Amino acids: CASRGYAIVGAEAFF.

The rearrangement uses TRBV5-8 and TRBJ2-5; 7 nucleotides agree with TRBD1. Per germline, CDR1 SGHTS and CDR2 YDEGEE. V trimming: 7 bases; J trimming: 1 base; junction bases outside the gene matches: 13. The CDR3 is 16 residues long. The CDR3 sequence is CASGTGTASFQETQYF. CDR3 sequence (DNA): TGTGCCAGCGGAACCGGGACAGCCTCGTTCCAAGAGACCCAGTACTTC.

The DNA for the CDR3 is TGCGCCAGCAGCTTAAGGGCCCAAGAGACCCAGTACTTC. The encoded protein is CASSLRAQETQYF. The V gene is TRBV5-1, the J gene TRBJ2-5; D gene unclear. The V end was cut by 2 bases, the J end by 1 base, with 6 bases between. The CDR3 extends over 13 amino acids. From germline, CDR1 is SGHRS and CDR2 YFSETQ.

Only one count was recorded for this clone. The genes are TRBV7-9 and TRBJ1-2; TRBD1 might be the D (5 bases). The germline V gene has CDR1 SEHNR and CDR2 FQNEAQ (reference sequence). V was clipped by 2 bases and J by 4 bases, with 11 bases between them. The CDR3 has 14 residues. CDR3 in amino acids: CASSLIRGSYGYTF. CDR3 DNA: TGTGCCAGCAGCTTAATCCGGGGGAGCTATGGCTACACCTTC.

J is TRBJ2-1 and V is TRBV7-9, with TRBD2 matching 9 bases. CDR1 SEHNR and CDR2 FQNEAQ come from the germline V gene (reference sequence). V lost 6 bases, J lost 3 bases, and 6 bases stayed unmatched. CDR3 length: 15 residues. The CDR3 protein is CASREPTSGYNEQFF. CDR3 nucleotides: TGTGCCAGCAGAGAGCCGACTAGCGGCTACAATGAGCAGTTCTTC.

The chain has TRBV28 and TRBJ2-3; 12 positions match TRBD1. Germline V gene lookup returns CDR1 MDHEN and CDR2 SYDVKM. The CDR3 consists of 20 residues. V lost 4 bases and J lost 2; bases outside the gene matches: 16. Written as DNA, the CDR3 is TGTGCCAGCAGTTCACCCGGGACAGGGGGCAGTTACCCTCTCACAGATACGCAGTATTTT. This sequence encodes CASSSPGTGGSYPLTDTQYF.

The chain carries TRBV19 and TRBJ1-2; D not resolved. CDR3 length: 16 residues. Germline CDR1 and CDR2: LNHDA and SQIVND (reference sequence). V was clipped by 4 bases and J by 6 bases, with 21 bases between them. For the CDR3, the DNA is TGTGCCAGTAGTACCCGACACAAAAGGGATTATGATGGCTACACCTTC. Protein: CASSTRHKRDYDGYTF.

V and J are TRBV14 and TRBJ2-5; D gene unclear. The CDR3 covers 16 residues. Germline V gene lookup returns CDR1 SGHDN and CDR2 FVKESK. The ends were cut back, 3 bases at V and 0 bases at J, with 14 bases in the middle. In DNA, the CDR3 is TGTGCCAGCAGCCAGACCCGGGCCCCGTACCAAGAGACCCAGTACTTC. As protein: CASSQTRAPYQETQYF.

The chain recombines TRBV5-1 with TRBJ2-3; 14 nucleotides line up with TRBD2. The CDR3 runs 17 residues. Germline values: CDR1 SGHRS, CDR2 YFSETQ. V lost 5 bases, J lost 4 bases, and 9 bases stayed unmatched. The CDR3 loop reads CASRREGLAGVSDTQYF. Written as DNA, the CDR3 is TGCGCCAGCAGACGAGAGGGACTAGCGGGAGTCTCAGATACGCAGTATTTT.

V gene TRBV28 combines with J gene TRBJ2-1, with no clear D. Between the trimmed V and J ends, which lost 4 bases and 8 bases, there was a span of 9 bases. CDR3 length: 12 residues. Germline V gene lookup returns CDR1 MDHEN and CDR2 SYDVKM. CDR3 loop: CASSSEQDEQFF. DNA for the CDR3: TGTGCCAGCAGTTCGGAGCAAGATGAGCAGTTCTTC.

This clone was observed a single time. V is TRBV5-1 and J is TRBJ2-7; TRBD1 agrees at 7 bases. This CDR3 is 14 amino acids long. V gave up 4 bases and J gave up 0 bases; unmatched junction bases: 4. CDR1 SGHRS and CDR2 YFSETQ come from the germline V gene. The CDR3 spells CASSPGQPSYEQYF. The CDR3 region has the DNA TGCGCCAGCAGCCCGGGACAGCCCTCCTACGAGCAGTACTTC.

J is TRBJ2-3 and V is TRBV5-1, with TRBD1 identical over 7 bases. The germline gives CDR1 SGHRS, CDR2 YFSETQ. There are 17 residues in the CDR3. V lost 0 bases, J lost 0 bases, and 7 bases stayed unmatched. CDR3 sequence reads: CASSLEAGGYSTDTQYF. CDR3 bases: TGCGCCAGCAGCTTGGAAGCAGGGGGTTATAGCACAGATACGCAGTATTTT.

V and J are TRBV5-1 and TRBJ2-3; the D gene is possibly TRBD1 (6 bases). Germline V gene data show CDR1 as SGHRS and CDR2 as YFSETQ. V lost 4 bases, J lost 0 bases, and 12 bases lay in between. The CDR3 has 15 residues. CDR3 sequence (DNA): TGCGCCAGCAGCGCCAGGGGTTCTAGCACAGATACGCAGTATTTT. It translates to CASSARGSSTDTQYF. Full variable domain (outside the CDR3, taken from reference TRBV5-1 and TRBJ2-3): KAGVTQTPRYLIKTRGQQVTLSCSPISGHRSVSWYQQTPGQGLQFLFEYFSETQRNKGNFPGRFSGRQFSNSRSEMNVSTLELGDSALYLCASSARGSSTDTQYFGPGTRLTVL.

With regard to this clone: One junction end does not reproduce the germline sequence, and a read error may be involved. The chain links TRBV7-8 to TRBJ2-1; unclear D gene. There are 13 residues in the CDR3. Looked up from germline, CDR1 is SGHVS and CDR2 is FQNEAQ. In nucleotides, the CDR3 is TGTGCCAGCAGTACCCCGACCTATAATGAGCAGTTCTTC. It translates to CASSTPTYNEQFF. Full variable domain (rest looked up from reference TRBV7-8 and TRBJ2-1): GAGVSQSPRYKVAKRGQDVALRCDPISGHVSLFWYQQALGQGPEFLTYFQNEAQLDKSGLPSDRFFAERPEGSVSTLKIQRTQQEDSAVYLCASSTPTYNEQFFGPGTRLTVL.

The CDR3 DNA sequence: TGTGCCAGCAGCGAGACCCAAAGCTCCTACAATGAGCAGTTCTTC. Translated: CASSETQSSYNEQFF. J is TRBJ2-1 and V is TRBV9; no clear D gene. Trimming stripped 3 bases from V and 0 bases from J, with 10 bases between. This CDR3 region has 15 residues. CDR1 is SGDLS and CDR2 is YYNGEE in the germline V gene.

J is TRBJ1-2 and V is TRBV19; 7 bases match TRBD1. The V and J ends lost 6 bases and 2 bases, in that order; junction bases with no gene match: 3. The germline V gene encodes CDR1 LNHDA and CDR2 SQIVND (reference sequence). The CDR3 runs to 13 residues. DNA for the CDR3: TGTGCCAGTAGACCGGACAGGAACTATGGCTACACCTTC. Translated: CASRPDRNYGYTF. The variable domain in full, with the rest retrieved from reference TRBV19 and TRBJ1-2, is DGGITQSPKYLFRKEGQNVTLSCEQNLNHDAMYWYRQDPGQGLRLIYYSQIVNDFQKGDIAEGYSVSREKKESFPLTVTSAQKNPTAFYLCASRPDRNYGYTFGSGTRLTVV.

The chain uses TRBV7-2 and TRBJ1-2, with TRBD1 matching over 8 bases. The junction had 2 bases not matched to a gene; V was cut back by 0 bases and J by 2 bases. Germline V lookup: CDR1 SGHTA, CDR2 FQGNSA. CDR3 length: 15 amino acids. The CDR3 DNA reads TGTGCCAGCAGCTTAGCGGCAGGGGGCAACTATGGCTACACCTTC. Translating it yields CASSLAAGGNYGYTF.

The chain uses TRBV7-9 and TRBJ2-5, with D perhaps being TRBD1 or TRBD2 (6 bases each). Trimming pared 5 bases from V and 4 bases from J, leaving 17 bases between. The CDR3 spans 15 residues. Germline V gene data show CDR1 as SEHNR and CDR2 as FQNEAQ (reference sequence). CDR3 in amino acids: CASSPRRGGVETQYF. DNA for the CDR3: TGTGCCAGCAGCCCCCGCAGGGGAGGTGTAGAGACCCAGTACTTC.

V is TRBV7-9 and J is TRBJ2-1, with D perhaps TRBD2 (5 bases). Germline V gene sequence: CDR1 SEHNR, CDR2 FQNEAQ (reference sequence). This CDR3 is built from 16 residues. Trimming removed 1 base from V and 6 bases from J, with 16 bases in between. CDR3 residues: CASSLDGDPNLNEQFF. The CDR3 DNA reads TGTGCCAGCAGCTTAGACGGGGATCCCAACCTCAATGAGCAGTTCTTC.

This rearrangement joins TRBV6-5 to TRBJ2-7; the D is unclear. V was clipped by 2 bases and J by 0 bases, with 11 bases between them. CDR1 is MNHEY and CDR2 is SVGAGI in the germline V gene. This CDR3 is 15 amino acids long. The DNA of the CDR3 is TGTGCCAGCAGTTACGGATCGGGTTTCTCCTACGAGCAGTACTTC. Translating it yields CASSYGSGFSYEQYF.